The rows below give T cell receptor beta chains drawn from one sample of a study of control samples from healthy donors and cancer patients. The assay was immunoSEQ multiplex PCR, and TCRdb's table has in-frame clones only and misses some. The data hold 130,000 to 150,000 clones, with 80% to 95% observed a single time. The sequencing sample was made of blood. The receptors derive from a young man in good health. Both conserved end residues are part of each CDR3. Fields, in order: clone size, D gene, V gene, J gene, CDR3 DNA, CDR3 protein. The D gene is left open where the match is weak. The size entry is marked missing in some rows and otherwise reads once, few, many or a size class.

.,.,TRBV5-4,TRBJ1-2,TGTGCCAGCAGCTTGGGAGGGGCTGCGAACTATGGCTACACCTTC,CASSLGGAANYGYTF
.,.,TRBV5-6,TRBJ2-3,TGTGCCAGCAGCTTGGGCGGGGGCCCCACAGATACGCAGTATTTT,CASSLGGGPTDTQYF
.,.,TRBV29-1,TRBJ2-7,TGCAGCGTTGAAGCGGGCTACGAGCAGTACTTC,CSVEAGYEQYF
.,.,TRBV4-1,TRBJ2-1,TGCGCCAGCAGCCAAGCTCACTACAATGAGCAGTTCTTC,CASSQAHYNEQFF
.,.,TRBV6-2/TRBV6-3,TRBJ2-5,TGTGCCAGCAGTTACGGGCTCGCCGGGGTAGAGACCCAGTACTTC,CASSYGLAGVETQYF
.,.,TRBV6-4,TRBJ1-2,TGTGCCAGCAGTGACGGACGGCTTTATGGCTACACCTTC,CASSDGRLYGYTF
.,.,TRBV4-1,TRBJ1-2,TGCGCCAGCAGCCTTAACGACAGGCATTATGGCTACACCTTC,CASSLNDRHYGYTF
once,.,TRBV28,TRBJ2-5,TGTGCCAGCCGACCCTTCGCGACAGCCCAAGAGACCCAGTACTTC,CASRPFATAQETQYF
.,TRBD1,TRBV7-2,TRBJ2-7,TGTGCCAGCAGCTCGCAGGGGGCCGTGATCTACGAGCAGTACTTC,CASSSQGAVIYEQYF
.,TRBD2,TRBV10-3,TRBJ2-7,TGTGCCATCTCTGGCGGGGGCTCCTACGAGCAGTACTTC,CAISGGGSYEQYF
.,.,TRBV20-1,TRBJ1-5,TGCAGTGCTAGTCCACAGGGTTCTCGTGATCAGCCCCAGCATTTT,CSASPQGSRDQPQHF
.,.,TRBV9,TRBJ1-1,TGTGCCAGCAGCGTAGAAGGGGTTCAGGCTGAAGCTTTCTTT,CASSVEGVQAEAFF
.,TRBD1,TRBV19,TRBJ1-1,TGTGCCAGTCGAAACAGGGGGCGAGACACTGAAGCTTTCTTT,CASRNRGRDTEAFF